Presented here are 12 T cell receptor beta chains from one specimen sequenced in a study of blood T cell repertoires in COVID-19. Profiled with immunoSEQ multiplex PCR; TCRdb holds only in-frame clones, not every one. The table has under 200,000 clones, roughly 88% seen once. Sequencing was performed on peripheral blood. Receptor source: a woman aged 80 or over with active or convalescent COVID-19.

The V gene is TRBV7-8, the J gene TRBJ1-6; a possible D gene is TRBD1 (5 bases). The CDR3 has 15 residues. The V gene lost 4 bases and the J gene lost 9 bases, with 16 bases spanning the gap. Germline CDR1 and CDR2: SGHVS and FQNEAQ. CDR3 sequence: CASSSTWDGGSPLHF. DNA of the CDR3: TGTGCCAGCAGCTCCACCTGGGACGGGGGTTCACCCCTCCACTTT.

The rearrangement links TRBV19 to TRBJ1-2, with 8 bases aligning to TRBD1. The CDR3 runs 15 residues. The germline V gene has CDR1 LNHDA and CDR2 SQIVND (reference sequence). With V trimmed by 5 bases and J by 4 bases, 9 bases remained unmatched. The CDR3 region has the DNA TGTGCCAGTAGTGAAGGGGCCACAGGGGGCTATGGCTACACCTTC. The encoded protein is CASSEGATGGYGYTF.

The V call is TRBV19, the J call TRBJ2-1, with D uncertain. The CDR3 loop spans 13 amino acids. V lost 3 bases, J lost 4 bases, and 7 bases lay in between. Germline V CDR1 and CDR2: LNHDA, SQIVND (reference sequence). In DNA form, the CDR3 reads TGTGCCAGTAGTATGCCGGAGTACAATGAGCAGTTCTTC. Amino acid sequence: CASSMPEYNEQFF.

The chain employs TRBV5-5 and TRBJ1-2; D is possibly TRBD1 (5 bases). Germline V gene lookup returns CDR1 SGHKS and CDR2 YYEKEE (reference sequence). V was pared by 4 bases and J by 0 bases, with 13 bases between. The CDR3 consists of 15 residues. As DNA, the CDR3 is TGTGCCAGCAGCCCCCGCAGGGATTCTAACTATGGCTACACCTTC. It translates to CASSPRRDSNYGYTF.

The chain is built from TRBV19 and TRBJ1-2; 11 nucleotides agree with TRBD1. V shed 5 bases, J shed 8 bases, and the junction held 16 bases outside the gene matches. CDR1 LNHDA and CDR2 SQIVND come from the germline V gene (reference sequence). This CDR3 has 17 residues. The CDR3 DNA sequence: TGTGCCAGTAGTCGTAGATCGGACAGGGGGCATCTTCAGGGCTACACCTTC. Its protein product is CASSRRSDRGHLQGYTF.

V and J are TRBV27 and TRBJ1-1; D unclear. The germline V and J ends were trimmed by 5 bases and 1 base, with 14 bases remaining between them. This CDR3 is 15 amino acids long. Per germline, CDR1 MNHEY and CDR2 SMNVEV (reference sequence). The CDR3: CASSPWRERNTEAFF. The CDR3 bases are TGTGCCAGCAGTCCTTGGCGGGAAAGGAACACTGAAGCTTTCTTT.

In this sample, this clone turned up a few times. The chain has TRBV28 and TRBJ1-1; 9 bases match TRBD1. This CDR3 has 13 residues. V was clipped by 7 bases and J by 10 bases; unmatched bases: 10. CDR1 and CDR2 (germline): MDHEN, SYDVKM. The CDR3 DNA reads TGTGCCAGCATTCCTACAGGGGGCGTAAGAGCTTTCTTT. Protein: CASIPTGGVRAFF.

The J gene is TRBJ2-2, the V gene TRBV19; 9 bases agree with TRBD1. V was clipped by 5 bases and J by 5 bases; unmatched bases: 3. Looked up from germline, CDR1 is LNHDA and CDR2 is SQIVND (reference sequence). The CDR3 contains 14 residues. CDR3 bases: TGTGCCAGTAGTCGGACAGGGGTAACCGGGGAGCTGTTTTTT. Protein sequence: CASSRTGVTGELFF.

This clone has just one count. The chain combines TRBV7-2 with TRBJ2-7; no clear D gene. V was shortened by 6 bases and J by 3 bases, with 6 bases between the two germline ends. This CDR3 has 11 amino acids. CDR1 SGHTA and CDR2 FQGNSA come from the germline V gene. This CDR3 is CASSPFYEQYF. CDR3 sequence (DNA): TGTGCCAGCAGTCCTTTCTACGAGCAGTACTTC.

This chain joins TRBV5-1 and TRBJ2-1; 7 bases line up with TRBD1. V shed 4 bases, J shed 9 bases, and the junction held 13 bases outside the gene matches. The germline CDR1 and CDR2 sequences are SGHRS and YFSETQ. This CDR3 contains 15 residues. CDR3 sequence: CASSRGQLGDGEQFF. For the CDR3, the DNA is TGCGCCAGCAGCAGGGGACAGTTGGGGGATGGTGAGCAGTTCTTC.

This rearrangement joins TRBV19 to TRBJ1-1, with D uncertain. This CDR3 spans 13 amino acids. V lost 5 bases and J lost 1, with 8 bases in between. In germline, CDR1 is LNHDA, CDR2 SQIVND (reference sequence). In DNA, the CDR3 is TGTGCCAGTAGTCAGGAACGGAACACTGAAGCTTTCTTT. Amino acids: CASSQERNTEAFF. Filled out from reference TRBV19 and TRBJ1-1, the complete variable domain reads DGGITQSPKYLFRKEGQNVTLSCEQNLNHDAMYWYRQDPGQGLRLIYYSQIVNDFQKGDIAEGYSVSREKKESFPLTVTSAQKNPTAFYLCASSQERNTEAFFGQGTRLTVV.

The CDR3: CASSRAGIFNYGYTF. DNA of the CDR3: TGTGCCAGCAGCCGGGCGGGCATTTTTAACTATGGCTACACCTTC. The V call is TRBV5-4, the J call TRBJ1-2; no firm D call. CDR3 size: 15 residues. Trimming pared 4 bases from V and 1 base from J, leaving 14 bases between. Germline values: CDR1 SGHNT, CDR2 YYREEE (reference sequence). The full variable domain, rest sourced from reference TRBV5-4 and TRBJ1-2, is ETGVTQSPTHLIKTRGQQVTLRCSSQSGHNTVSWYQQALGQGPQFIFQYYREEENGRGNFPPRFSGLQFPNYSSELNVNALELDDSALYLCASSRAGIFNYGYTFGSGTRLTVV.